Sequencing of this TCR beta chain was carried out in a study of T-cell reconstitution after alpha-beta-depleted transplantation in children. Study results and limitations: Among T cells one year after transplant, newly produced cells accounted for most counts and diversity. High day-60 TCRbeta diversity in some patients came from surviving recipient T cells and thymic progenitors. Alpha-beta T cells present about two months after transplant were reported to originate from several hundred expanded graft clones.

The table lists this clonotype with a few counts. The antigen remains unidentified. J was trimmed by 6 bases and V by 5 bases; bases with no gene match: 8. CDR3 length: 14 amino acids. CDR1 is SSHAT, CDR2 FNYEAQ, per germline (reference sequence). Preparing the TCRbeta library involved the use of unique molecular identifiers. TCRdb reanalysed the PCR reads using MiXCR and keeps one entry per CDR3 protein. Among 500,000 to 600,000 distinct CDR3 sequences listed, 20% to 30% were seen once. This rearrangement joins TRBV7-7 to TRBJ2-3, with 7 bases fitting TRBD1. The receptor comes from a boy less than two years old with Wiskott-Aldrich syndrome, due to receive a stem cell transplant. The source was PBMCs, collected before TCRalphabeta/CD19-depleted stem cell transplant. The CDR3 is CASSLTGMADTQYF. The CDR3 DNA is TGTGCCAGCAGCCTGACAGGGATGGCCGATACGCAGTATTTT.